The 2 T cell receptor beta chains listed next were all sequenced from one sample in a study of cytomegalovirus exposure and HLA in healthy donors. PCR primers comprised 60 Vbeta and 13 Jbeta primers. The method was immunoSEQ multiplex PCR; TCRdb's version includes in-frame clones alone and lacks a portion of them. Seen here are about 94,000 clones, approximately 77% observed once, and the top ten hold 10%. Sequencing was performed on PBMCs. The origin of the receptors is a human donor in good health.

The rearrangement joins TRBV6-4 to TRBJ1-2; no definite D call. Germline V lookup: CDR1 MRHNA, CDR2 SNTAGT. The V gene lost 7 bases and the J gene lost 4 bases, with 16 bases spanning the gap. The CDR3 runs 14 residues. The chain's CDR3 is CASNPPGGVYGYTF. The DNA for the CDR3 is TGTGCCAGCAACCCCCCAGGCGGGGTCTATGGCTACACCTTC.

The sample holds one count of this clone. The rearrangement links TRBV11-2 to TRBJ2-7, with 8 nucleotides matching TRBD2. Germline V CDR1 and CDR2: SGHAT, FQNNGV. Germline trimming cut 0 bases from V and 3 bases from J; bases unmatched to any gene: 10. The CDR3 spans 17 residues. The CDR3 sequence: CASSLDNSRTSGYEQYF. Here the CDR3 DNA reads TGTGCCAGCAGCTTAGATAACTCTAGAACTAGCGGCTACGAGCAGTACTTC. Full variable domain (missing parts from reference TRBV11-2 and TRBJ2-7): EAGVAQSPRYKIIEKRQSVAFWCNPISGHATLYWYQQILGQGPKLLIQFQNNGVVDDSQLPKDRFSAERLKGVDSTLKIQPAKLEDSAVYLCASSLDNSRTSGYEQYFGPGTRLTVT.